This T cell receptor (beta chain) is from a study of blood T cell repertoires in COVID-19. Study context: The samples span acute and convalescent COVID-19 from the United States, Italy and Spain.

Authors' data handling: For nucleated cells, counts were estimated from reference gene primer amplification. Sequenced by immunoSEQ multiplex PCR; TCRdb stores in-frame clones only, minus some. V and J calls and clone size are those listed in that table; D and trimming were worked out from the DNA. The data contain roughly 140,000 clones, approximately 85% of them singletons. This CDR3 is built from 14 residues. The V and J ends lost 2 bases and 4 bases, in that order; junction bases with no gene match: 4. Germline V gene data show CDR1 as MNHEY and CDR2 as SMNVEV (reference sequence). This clone was seen once.

This rearrangement joins TRBV27 to TRBJ1-2, with 7 bases that match TRBD1. The receptor was isolated from a woman in her sixties or seventies with COVID-19, enrolled during active disease. The source material was peripheral blood. The CDR3 DNA reads TGTGCCAGCAGTTTAAGGGGGGACAGCTATGGCTACACCTTC. Its translation: CASSLRGDSYGYTF.